The T cell receptor (beta chain) under discussion was sequenced for a study of lymphopenia after photon versus proton radiotherapy. V shed 2 bases and J 8 bases; nucleotides not matched to a gene: 11. The CDR3 contains 16 residues. Per the germline V gene, CDR1 is KGHSH and CDR2 is LQKENI. This table comes from immunoSEQ multiplex PCR, and its TCRdb copy is limited to in-frame clones, with some not included. The data contain some 30,000 clones, 85% to 90% of them seen just once; the ten biggest clones take up approximately 6.5%. The sample consisted of peripheral blood, taken from a patient treated with photon-based radiotherapy. This chain joins TRBV18 and TRBJ2-1, with 8 bases identical to TRBD2. The receptor was isolated from a woman between 50 and 59 years old with pancreatic cancer. CDR3 region: CASSPISGNYRDEQFF. CDR3 nucleotide sequence: TGTGCCAGCTCACCAATTAGCGGGAACTACAGGGATGAGCAGTTCTTC.